This T cell receptor beta chain derives from a study of vaccination and CD4 T cells after COVID-19 (dated by TCRdb to the early 2020s). The study in broad terms: Every convalescent patient had a positive nasal swab PCR test for SARS-CoV-2, with mild disease in about nine patients and severe disease in one. Six males and four females were included in the convalescent cohort, with two Hispanic individuals, seven Caucasians, two Asians and one multiracial person represented. Participants got two doses of the Pfizer-BioNTech BNT162b2 vaccine (n=8) or two doses of the Moderna mRNA-1273 vaccine (n=2). Post-COVID blood samples were collected from convalescent patients a median of around 96 days after diagnosis, with a range of roughly 30 to 161 days. Post-vaccine blood samples were obtained a median of approximately 74 days after the second vaccine dose, with a range of roughly 14 to 241 days. A few convalescent patients were sampled both early after vaccination (day 14) and late after vaccination (days 161 to 241). Overlapping spike peptide pools from SARS-CoV-2 and from the common cold coronaviruses HCoV-NL63, HCoV-OC43 and HCoV-229E were used as culture stimuli. In control cultures, a CEFX viral epitope pool was used as positive control, an HIV-1 Nef peptide pool was used as negative control, or no peptide was added. In under 13 COVID-19 convalescent patients and a few infection-naive healthy vaccine recipients, researchers compared the spike-specific CD4+ TCR repertoire from before mRNA vaccination with the repertoire from after. Here is what the overall study found, with its caveats: Nearly all vaccine-specific clones in convalescent patients (304 of 307) were mono-reactive for SARS-CoV-2 spike rather than cross-reactive with common cold coronaviruses. Among convalescent patients, a median about 86% of the SARS-CoV-2-reactive clones seen after vaccination appeared only after vaccination, which suggests priming specific to the vaccine. Although the median number of SARS-CoV-2-reactive clonotypes went up from 20 to 25 after infection to around 39 after vaccination, the increase was not significant. Only a relatively small number of convalescent patients were included in the study, and early timepoints following natural infection were not analyzed.

Sequences LNHDA (CDR1) and SQIVND (CDR2) are obtained from the germline V gene (reference sequence). V ends up 3 bases short and J 7 bases short, with an unmatched junction base count of 9. The CDR3, cysteine through phenylalanine, is 16 amino acids long. The sequence is cut down to CDR3 DNA, 48 bases in frame from base 1. To prepare the library, PCR was applied. TCR sequencing of DNA from cultured CD4+ T cells used the Oncomine TCR Beta short-read assay at the Johns Hopkins FTIC core. The QIAamp micro DNA kit was used to extract genomic DNA from the cultured CD4+ T cells. Oncomine TCR Beta libraries from cultured CD4+ T cells were pooled with unique dual indexes and sequenced on an Illumina iSeq 100. The authors' analysis ran thus. Non-productive sequences were filtered out, and CDR3s that did not start with C, did not end with F or W, or were shorter than 7 amino acids were discarded. The MANAFEST web application identified antigen-specific clonotypes by comparing peptide-stimulated wells against reference wells and other culture wells. Positive clones required FDR below 0.05, an odds ratio above 5, and productive frequency above 0.1% in at least two of three replicate wells. A clonotype counted as cross-reactive if it showed significant expansion both in the SARS-CoV-2 spike wells and in at least one common cold coronavirus spike condition. Similarity between CDR3 sequences was evaluated in R version 3.6.1 using Levenshtein distances (stringdist) and unrooted phylogenetic trees (ape). TCRdb trimmed public reads at Q25 via fastp, called clones via MiXCR and kept in-frame beta chains. Here each entry gathers all rows of one CDR3 protein and keeps the most common genes and DNA. The V and J calls and clone size come from TCRdb's table, not from the authors' own analysis. Counted in this sample were 20,000 to 25,000 distinct CDR3 sequences; 45% to 55% of them appeared once. The ten largest make up less than 15% of the sample.

In the paper's terms, the time point label means: late sampling 161 to 241 days after vaccination in a few convalescent patients. In the paper's terms, the treatment or condition label means: roughly ten-day PBMC culture with coronavirus spike peptide pools or control peptides (ViraFEST assay). The study used the ViraFEST assay, which expanded antigen-specific T cells with peptide pools and then identified expanded clonotypes by TCR sequencing. The convalescent patients' positive SARS-CoV-2 PCR tests fell between March and December 2020, which was before the Alpha, Beta and Delta variants emerged in the United States. PBMCs were cultured at about 2 million per well in IMDM supplemented with approximately 4.7% human AB serum and 10 IU/ml IL-2, with 9.5 to 10 ug/ml peptide pools added. Half of the culture medium was replaced with fresh IL-2-containing medium on days 3 and 7. CD4+ T cells were isolated after roughly eleven days of culture through negative selection using the EasySep CD4+ T cell isolation kit. PBMCs were separated from whole blood using Ficoll-Paque Plus gradient centrifugation and then either used fresh or cryopreserved at -140C. Culture conditions were generally each tested in triplicate wells.

Comment on this clonotype: Its cognate antigen has yet to be identified. Base qualities were left out, and no much larger clone turns up one base away.

The sequences come from CD4+ T cells from blood, cultured in vitro, collected about 7 months after SARS-CoV-2 vaccination. The chain couples TRBV19 to TRBJ1-6; a stretch of 7 junction bases matches TRBD1. This clonotype originated in a human donor who had recovered from COVID-19. The DNA is TGTGCCAGTAGTATTCGGGGAACAGGGGTGAATTCACCCCTCCACTTT. This codes for CASSIRGTGVNSPLHF.